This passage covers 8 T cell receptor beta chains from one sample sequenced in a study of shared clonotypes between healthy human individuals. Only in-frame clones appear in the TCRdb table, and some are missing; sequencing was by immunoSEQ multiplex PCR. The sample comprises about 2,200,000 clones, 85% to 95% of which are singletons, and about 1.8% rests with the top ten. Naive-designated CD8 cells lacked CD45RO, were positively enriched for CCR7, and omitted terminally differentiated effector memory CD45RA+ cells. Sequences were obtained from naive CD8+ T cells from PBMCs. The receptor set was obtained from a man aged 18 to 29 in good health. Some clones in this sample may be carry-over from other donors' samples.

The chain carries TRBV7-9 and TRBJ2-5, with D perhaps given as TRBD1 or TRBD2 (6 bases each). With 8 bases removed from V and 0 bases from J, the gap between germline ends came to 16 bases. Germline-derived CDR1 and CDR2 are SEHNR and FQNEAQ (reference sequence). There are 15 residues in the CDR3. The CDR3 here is CASLRGRRDQETQYF. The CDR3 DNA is TGTGCCAGCTTAAGGGGGAGGAGGGACCAAGAGACCCAGTACTTC.

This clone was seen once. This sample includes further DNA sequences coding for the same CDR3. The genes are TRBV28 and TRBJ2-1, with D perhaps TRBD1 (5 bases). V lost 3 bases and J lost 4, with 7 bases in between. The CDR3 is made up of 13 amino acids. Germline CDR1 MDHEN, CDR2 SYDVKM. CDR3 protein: CASSFREYNEQFF. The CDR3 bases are TGTGCCAGCAGTTTCAGGGAATACAATGAGCAGTTCTTC.

The CDR3 bases are TGTGCCACCAGCAGAGATTTAGAGTTTGTCCGCTACAATGAGCAGTTCTTC. Amino acid sequence: CATSRDLEFVRYNEQFF. This chain links TRBV15 with TRBJ2-1, with no clear D. Looked up from germline, CDR1 is LNHNV and CDR2 is YYDKDF (reference sequence). The CDR3 loop spans 17 amino acids. V was cut by 0 bases and J by 3 bases, with 15 bases left in between.

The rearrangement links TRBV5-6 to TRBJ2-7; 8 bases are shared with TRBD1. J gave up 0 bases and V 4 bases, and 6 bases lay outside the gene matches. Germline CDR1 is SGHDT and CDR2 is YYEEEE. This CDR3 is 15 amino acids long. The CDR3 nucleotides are TGTGCCAGCAGCGACCAGGGGGCCAGCTCCTACGAGCAGTACTTC. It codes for CASSDQGASSYEQYF.

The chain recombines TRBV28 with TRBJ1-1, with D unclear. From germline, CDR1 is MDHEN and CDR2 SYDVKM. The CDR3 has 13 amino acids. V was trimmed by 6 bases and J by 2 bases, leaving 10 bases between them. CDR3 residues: CASRAPGNTEAFF. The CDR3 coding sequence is TGTGCCAGCAGAGCACCCGGAAACACTGAAGCTTTCTTT.

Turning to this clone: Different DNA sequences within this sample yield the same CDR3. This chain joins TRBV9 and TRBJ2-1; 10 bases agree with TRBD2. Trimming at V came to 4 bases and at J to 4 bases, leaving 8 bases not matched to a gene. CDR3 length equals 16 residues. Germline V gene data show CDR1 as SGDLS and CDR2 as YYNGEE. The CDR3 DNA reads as TGTGCCAGCAGCCCCCGGACTAGCGGAGTTTACAATGAGCAGTTCTTC. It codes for CASSPRTSGVYNEQFF.

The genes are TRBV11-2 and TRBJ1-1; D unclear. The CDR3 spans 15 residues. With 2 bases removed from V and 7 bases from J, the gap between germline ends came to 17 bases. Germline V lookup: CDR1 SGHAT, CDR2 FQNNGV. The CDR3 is CASSLHGPIGGEAFF. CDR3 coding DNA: TGTGCCAGCAGCTTACATGGACCGATCGGAGGTGAAGCTTTCTTT.

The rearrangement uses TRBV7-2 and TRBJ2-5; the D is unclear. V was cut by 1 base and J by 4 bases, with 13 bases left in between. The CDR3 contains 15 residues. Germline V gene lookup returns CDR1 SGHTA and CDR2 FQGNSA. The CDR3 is CASSLGYRLGETQYF. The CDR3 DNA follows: TGTGCCAGCAGCTTAGGTTATCGGTTAGGAGAGACCCAGTACTTC.